This TCR beta chain was retrieved from a study of cytomegalovirus exposure and HLA in healthy donors. General study results and limits: Usually a TCR sequence was rare, but some public TCRs were found in many donors. CMV serostatus was the sole immune exposure data available. V- and J-gene trimming in TCR beta was tied to a missense DCLRE1C variant by an analysis performed later.

The length of the CDR3 is 12 residues. Germline lookup yields CDR1 SGHTA and CDR2 FQGNSA. The V gene lost 5 bases and the J gene lost 2 bases, with 7 bases spanning the gap. Regarding this clone: Its antigen remains unidentified. Additional DNA sequences in this sample encode the identical CDR3.

Vbeta (60) and Jbeta (13) primers were used in the PCR. Using immunoSEQ multiplex PCR, the repertoire was profiled, and TCRdb retains in-frame clones only, with some absent. The data show 150,000 to 200,000 clones, 79% seen once. V usage is TRBV7-2 and J usage is TRBJ2-7; D is ambiguous. The clonotype comes from a woman aged 45 to 65 in good health and CMV-seronegative. Sequencing input: PBMCs. The chain's CDR3 is CASSPGTYEQYF. CDR3 nucleotide sequence: TGTGCCAGCAGCCCCGGTACCTACGAGCAGTACTTC.